This is a list of T cell receptor beta chains from one sample in a study of blood T cell repertoires in COVID-19. The data were produced by immunoSEQ multiplex PCR, yet TCRdb's version contains in-frame clones alone and is incomplete. The sample has 150,000 to 200,000 clones, about 85% seen once. Sequences were obtained from peripheral blood. These receptors originate from a woman between 40 and 55 years old with COVID-19, enrolled during active disease. Both conserved end residues are part of each CDR3. A D gene is named only where the DNA matches it firmly. Rows give clone size only sometimes, using once, few, many, or a class for an expanded clone.

>TRBJ1-6|NA|TRBV30|TRBD1
CAWSLMDRRSSNSPLHF
TGTGCCTGGAGTCTAATGGACAGGAGGAGCAGTAATTCACCCCTCCACTTT
>TRBJ1-2|NA|TRBV9|NA
CASSPDKYSNYGYTF
TGTGCCAGCAGCCCCGACAAGTATTCTAACTATGGCTACACCTTC
>TRBJ2-1|NA|TRBV30|TRBD1
CAWSVGQGPFF
TGTGCCTGGAGTGTGGGACAGGGCCCGTTCTTC
>TRBJ1-2|NA|TRBV7-9|NA
CASSFSGIGTF
TGTGCCAGCAGCTTTTCAGGGATCGGCACCTTC
>TRBJ1-1|once|TRBV6-2/TRBV6-3|NA
CASSYPESRQLHTEAFF
TGTGCCAGCAGTTACCCCGAGTCTAGACAGCTCCACACTGAAGCTTTCTTT
>TRBJ1-1|few|TRBV6-5|NA
CASSYSWRDTEAFF
TGTGCCAGCAGTTACTCGTGGCGGGACACTGAAGCTTTCTTT
>TRBJ1-5|NA|TRBV4-3|NA
CASSPSMAGNQPQHF
TGCGCCAGCAGCCCCTCTATGGCGGGCAATCAGCCCCAGCATTTT
>TRBJ2-7|NA|TRBV4-2|TRBD2
CASSQTSGGASYEQYF
TGTGCCAGCAGCCAAACCAGCGGGGGGGCAAGCTACGAGCAGTACTTC
>TRBJ2-6|NA|TRBV6-2/TRBV6-3|NA
CASSYRVSGANVLTF
TGTGCCAGCAGTTACCGGGTCTCTGGGGCCAACGTCCTGACTTTC
>TRBJ2-5|NA|TRBV29-1|NA
CSVGVGGEVKTQYF
TGCAGCGTTGGTGTAGGGGGAGAGGTAAAGACCCAGTACTTC
>TRBJ2-7|NA|TRBV5-4|NA
CASSLIADEQYF
TGTGCCAGCAGCTTGATAGCAGACGAGCAGTACTTC
>TRBJ1-5|NA|TRBV29-1|NA
CSVADGILGNQPQHF
TGCAGCGTCGCGGACGGGATACTGGGCAATCAGCCCCAGCATTTT
>TRBJ2-3|NA|TRBV2|NA
CASRMTRTSTDTQYF
TGTGCCAGCAGGATGACTAGAACTAGCACAGATACGCAGTATTTT
>TRBJ2-1|NA|TRBV5-1|TRBD2
CASSARLAGDPYNEQFF
TGCGCCAGCAGCGCCCGACTAGCGGGAGATCCCTACAATGAGCAGTTCTTC
>TRBJ1-2|NA|TRBV24-1|NA
CATSQGGNYGYTF
TGTGCCACCAGTCAGGGTGGAAACTATGGCTACACCTTC
>TRBJ2-1|NA|TRBV12-3/TRBV12-4|TRBD2
CASSLGTSGSPFF
TGTGCCAGCAGTTTAGGAACTAGCGGGAGCCCGTTCTTC
>TRBJ1-3|NA|TRBV18|NA
CASSPPVRGVSGNTIYF
TGTGCCAGCTCACCCCCGGTCCGCGGAGTCTCTGGAAACACCATATATTTT
>TRBJ1-1|NA|TRBV5-1|NA
CASSLSPAGRETEAFF
TGCGCCAGCAGCCTTAGCCCAGCAGGGCGAGAAACTGAAGCTTTCTTT
>TRBJ2-3|NA|TRBV10-1|NA
CASSEGAAGTDTQYF
TGCGCCAGCAGTGAGGGAGCGGCTGGCACAGATACGCAGTATTTT
>TRBJ1-5|NA|TRBV5-1|NA
CASSLGESNQPQHF
TGCGCCAGCAGCTTGGGGGAGAGCAATCAGCCCCAGCATTTT
>TRBJ2-1|NA|TRBV29-1|TRBD2
CSALRTRTYNEQFF
TGCAGCGCTCTCCGGACTAGAACCTACAATGAGCAGTTCTTC
>TRBJ2-3|NA|TRBV6-5|NA
CASSYSPSYSTDTQYF
TGTGCCAGCAGTTACTCCCCTAGCTACAGCACAGATACGCAGTATTTT
>TRBJ2-1|NA|TRBV7-4|NA
CASETGREYNEQFF
TGTGCCAGCGAAACAGGGAGAGAGTACAATGAGCAGTTCTTC
>TRBJ1-1|NA|TRBV6-5|NA
CASSYMTSTEAFF
TGTGCCAGCAGTTACATGACATCCACTGAAGCTTTCTTT
>TRBJ1-1|few|TRBV6-4|NA
CASSAGRGASEAFF
TGTGCCAGCAGTGCGGGACGGGGGGCTTCTGAAGCTTTCTTT
>TRBJ1-6|NA|TRBV9|TRBD1
CASSLPGQDNSPLHF
TGTGCCAGCAGCTTACCGGGACAGGACAATTCACCCCTCCACTTT
>TRBJ2-7|NA|TRBV24-1|NA
CATSDLIPAVNCSYEQYF
TGTGCCACCAGTGATTTAATCCCCGCGGTAAATTGCTCCTACGAGCAGTACTTC
>TRBJ1-1|NA|TRBV19|TRBD1
CATRTGGARNTEAFF
TGTGCCACTCGGACAGGGGGCGCGAGGAACACTGAAGCTTTCTTT
>TRBJ2-1|NA|TRBV18|TRBD2
CASSPASSGTPAYNEQFF
TGTGCCAGCTCACCAGCGTCTAGCGGGACCCCCGCCTACAATGAGCAGTTCTTC
>TRBJ2-4|NA|TRBV28|TRBD1
CASSLSRQGIFEIAKNIQYF
TGTGCCAGCAGTTTAAGTAGACAGGGGATCTTCGAAATAGCCAAAAACATTCAGTACTTC
>TRBJ1-6|NA|TRBV30|NA
CAWTTGGSPLHF
TGTGCCTGGACCACCGGGGGTTCACCCCTCCACTTT
>TRBJ1-3|NA|TRBV9|NA
CASSDIGVSGNTIYF
TGTGCCAGCAGCGACATCGGGGTATCTGGAAACACCATATATTTT
>TRBJ2-1|NA|TRBV2|TRBD2
CASPDSSGGNSNEQFF
TGTGCCAGCCCCGACTCTAGCGGGGGAAACTCTAATGAGCAGTTCTTC
>TRBJ2-7|NA|TRBV9|TRBD1
CASSVRQGYEQYF
TGTGCCAGCAGCGTCCGACAGGGCTACGAGCAGTACTTC
>TRBJ1-2|NA|TRBV7-9|NA
CASSLMGAHGYTF
TGTGCCAGCAGCTTGATGGGGGCTCATGGCTACACCTTC
>TRBJ2-2|few|TRBV7-2|NA
CASSSRRDTLTGELFF
TGTGCCAGCAGCTCGCGCCGGGACACCCTCACCGGGGAGCTGTTTTTT
>TRBJ2-1|NA|TRBV4-2|NA
CASSQEPGPYNEQFF
TGTGCCAGCAGCCAAGAACCAGGGCCTTACAATGAGCAGTTCTTC
>TRBJ2-5|NA|TRBV7-8|TRBD2
CASSLGRVGGETQYF
TGTGCCAGCAGCTTGGGGAGGGTGGGTGGAGAGACCCAGTACTTC
>TRBJ2-1|NA|TRBV12-1|NA
CASSSDRGNEQFF
TGTGCCAGCAGCTCGGACAGGGGGAATGAGCAGTTCTTC
>TRBJ2-3|NA|TRBV9|TRBD1
CASSVTGGEDTQYF
TGTGCCAGCAGCGTAACAGGGGGAGAAGATACGCAGTATTTT
>TRBJ1-2|NA|TRBV5-1|NA
CASSTDSLVGGTF
TGCGCCAGCAGCACCGACAGTCTCGTAGGTGGCACCTTC
>TRBJ1-4|NA|TRBV18|NA
CASSPLRGGTTTNEKLFF
TGTGCCAGCTCACCTCTGAGGGGAGGCACAACAACTAATGAAAAACTGTTTTTT
>TRBJ2-3|NA|TRBV29-1|NA
CSVEQGNTDTQYF
TGCAGCGTTGAACAGGGGAACACAGATACGCAGTATTTT
>TRBJ1-4|NA|TRBV3-1/TRBV3-2|NA
CASSPRGAQLEKLFF
TGTGCCAGCAGCCCCCGGGGGGCGCAATTAGAAAAACTGTTTTTT
>TRBJ1-4|NA|TRBV9|NA
CASSPRMGRVNEKLFF
TGTGCCAGCAGCCCCCGGATGGGGAGGGTAAATGAAAAACTGTTTTTT
>TRBJ1-1|NA|TRBV6-6|NA
CASRTVSSTEAFF
TGTGCCAGCAGAACGGTCTCGAGCACTGAAGCTTTCTTT
>TRBJ2-4|NA|TRBV5-5|NA
CASSLGWPLAKNIQYF
TGTGCCAGCAGCTTGGGGTGGCCCCTAGCCAAAAACATTCAGTACTTC
>TRBJ2-2|NA|TRBV12-5|NA
CASGYLDFTGELFF
TGTGCTAGTGGCTACCTCGATTTCACCGGGGAGCTGTTTTTT
>TRBJ1-4|NA|TRBV30|NA
CACGPNEKLFF
TGTGCCTGCGGACCGAATGAAAAACTGTTTTTT
>TRBJ2-7|NA|TRBV10-3|TRBD1
CAIRGTGGGEQYF
TGTGCCATCAGGGGGACAGGGGGAGGAGAGCAGTACTTC
>TRBJ2-5|NA|TRBV5-1|TRBD2
CASSLRLAGGQETQYF
TGCGCCAGCAGCCTCCGACTAGCGGGGGGACAAGAGACCCAGTACTTC
>TRBJ2-7|NA|TRBV6-5|NA
CASSPRGLSYEQYF
TGTGCCAGCAGTCCCAGGGGCCTCTCCTACGAGCAGTACTTC
>TRBJ2-1|NA|TRBV10-3|NA
CAIGLATYNEQFF
TGTGCCATAGGACTGGCAACCTACAATGAGCAGTTCTTC